What follows describes a single T cell receptor (beta chain). The sample comes from a study of T cells in Graves' hyperthyroidism and ophthalmopathy. Background on the study: The blood sample was taken at first diagnosis, before treatment began.

The TCR beta CDR3 regions underwent amplification using RNA transcripts as the source. An initial round of RT-PCR targeting the TCR CDR3 relied on the HTBI primer set. TCRdb itself ran the multiplex PCR reads through MiXCR, one entry per CDR3 protein. Here the sample spans over 200,000 distinct CDR3 sequences, approximately 16% being singletons. V was pared by 2 bases and J by 0 bases, with 5 bases between. The CDR3 runs 15 residues. From germline, CDR1 is LNHDA and CDR2 SQIVND (reference sequence). The V call is TRBV19, the J call TRBJ2-6; D is undetermined. The clonotype originates from a man aged 35 to 55 with Graves' hyperthyroidism. The material sequenced was blood. This chain's CDR3 is CASSISGSGANVLTF. The CDR3 bases are TGTGCCAGTAGTATAAGTGGCTCTGGGGCCAACGTCCTGACTTTC.